There are a few counts of the clone carrying this TCR beta chain. Its antigen is not known. Quantitative 5'-RACE with molecular barcodes was used to make the TCR beta libraries. TCRdb reanalysed the 5' RACE reads using MiXCR and keeps one entry per CDR3 protein. Altogether over 700,000 distinct CDR3 sequences are present, around 17% being singletons, with the ten largest covering 15% to 20%. The germline CDR1 and CDR2 sequences are SGHRS and YFSETQ. The CDR3 contains 14 residues. Trimming took 2 bases from V and 6 from J; bases not matched to a gene: 4. The data originate from a study of CD8 T cells in ankylosing spondylitis. Study-level findings and limits: Earlier authors reported some of these motif variants in reactive arthritis synovial fluid and blood. Clones linked to disease were reported to show significant enrichment in matched ankylosing spondylitis synovial fluid. Seemingly characteristic of ankylosing spondylitis blood was a TCR beta motif consisting of about 8 highly homologous variants. Peripheral blood samples showed relatively rare disease-linked clones, and these clones were CD8+.

The source is a male donor with ankylosing spondylitis. The sequenced material came from blood, either unsorted or a sorted T cell fraction (not recorded which). The chain recombines TRBV5-1 with TRBJ1-4; 7 nucleotides align to TRBD1. The CDR3 DNA reads TGCGCCAGCAGCTTAGGGGGCACGGATGAAAAACTGTTTTTT. Translating gives CASSLGGTDEKLFF.